This TCR beta chain is drawn from a study of blood T cell repertoires in COVID-19. Study-wide context: Samples taken during acute and convalescent COVID-19 were collected in the United States, Italy and Spain.

Profiled with immunoSEQ multiplex PCR; TCRdb holds only in-frame clones, not every one. The sample includes approximately 93,000 clones, 86% of them seen just once. The V end was cut by 5 bases, the J end by 2 bases, with 13 bases between. The CDR3 runs to 16 residues. Germline V gene lookup returns CDR1 MDHEN and CDR2 SYDVKM. The gene calls are TRBV28 and TRBJ2-6, with a possible D match to TRBD1 (5 bases). The receptor's source is a man aged 50-60 years with active or convalescent COVID-19. Sequencing was done on a sample of peripheral blood. DNA for the CDR3: TGTGCCAGCAGTACTATCAGGGTCACTGGGGCCAACGTCCTGACTTTC. Its protein is CASSTIRVTGANVLTF.